This T cell receptor beta chain derives from a study of cytomegalovirus exposure and HLA in healthy donors. Study-wide results and caveats: It was reported that TCR beta sequences correctly inferred the HLA-A and HLA-B alleles for most subjects. In a later analysis, TCR beta V- and J-gene trimming showed a link to a missense DCLRE1C variant. The study dropped some indistinguishable V segments, TRBV6-2 and TRBV6-3 among them.

The germline gives CDR1 MNHNY, CDR2 SVGAGI (reference sequence). Trimming took 0 bases from V and 6 from J, leaving 6 bases between them. The CDR3 covers 14 residues. As concerns this clone: Antigen: not known.

PCR involved 60 Vbeta and 13 Jbeta primers. Repertoires were generated with immunoSEQ multiplex PCR, while TCRdb's copy carries only in-frame clones and drops some. The sample holds about 200,000 clones; 82% are singletons and the top ten take 6.5%. The rearrangement uses TRBV6-6 and TRBJ1-6; D may be TRBD1 (6 bases). Sequencing was performed on PBMCs. The source is a woman aged 50 to 60 in good health and CMV-seropositive. CDR3 in amino acids: CASSYSDSNSPLHF. The CDR3 DNA sequence: TGTGCCAGCAGTTACTCGGACAGTAATTCACCCCTCCACTTT.